One sample yielded the 10 T cell receptor beta chains listed below, sequenced in a study of T cells in localized non-small cell lung cancer. Profiling relied on immunoSEQ multiplex PCR, and the TCRdb table lists in-frame clones only, not all of them. This table has fewer than 2,000 clones, roughly 25% appearing once. The sequences come from normal lung tissue next to the tumor, collected before any cancer treatment. The receptors were sampled from a male donor aged 60 or over with stage II lung adenocarcinoma.

This clone is labeled as large. The gene calls are TRBV18 and TRBJ1-5, with D possibly being TRBD1 (5 bases). Germline CDR1 KGHSH, CDR2 LQKENI. The CDR3 spans 15 residues. Trimming took 5 bases from V and 2 from J, leaving 13 bases between them. CDR3 bases: TGTGCCAGCTCAGTGGGGCCCGCGGGCAATCAGCCCCAGCATTTT. It is translated as CASSVGPAGNQPQHF. The full variable domain, rest sourced from reference TRBV18 and TRBJ1-5, is NAGVMQNPRHLVRRRGQEARLRCSPMKGHSHVYWYRQLPEEGLKFMVYLQKENIIDESGMPKERFSAEFPKEGPSILRIQQVVRGDSAAYFCASSVGPAGNQPQHFGDGTRLSIL.

This clone was observed a handful of times. The rearrangement links TRBV9 to TRBJ1-3; no reliable D call. The CDR3 covers 15 residues. Between the trimmed V and J ends, which lost 5 bases and 1 base, there was a span of 13 bases. Germline V gives CDR1 SGDLS, CDR2 YYNGEE. CDR3 in DNA: TGTGCCAGCAGGATCCTAAAAGATTCTGGAAACACCATATATTTT. Amino acid sequence: CASRILKDSGNTIYF.

This clone was observed a handful of times. V and J are TRBV11-3 and TRBJ1-4; TRBD1 matches at 7 bases. The V gene end was trimmed by 5 bases and the J gene end by 10 bases; junction bases not matched to a gene: 13. CDR1 SGHNT and CDR2 YENEEA come from the germline V gene. The CDR3 spans 15 residues. The CDR3 nucleotides are TGTGCCAGCAGCCCAAGGGACAGCCAGCTAGGAAAACTGTTTTTT. This encodes CASSPRDSQLGKLFF.

This clone was found a few times. The genes are TRBV9 and TRBJ1-5, with no clear D. V dropped 4 bases and J dropped 1 base, with 9 bases sitting between them. The CDR3 runs to 14 residues. The germline V gene has CDR1 SGDLS and CDR2 YYNGEE. CDR3 nucleotides: TGTGCCAGCAGCCACGACCTAAGCAATCAGCCCCAGCATTTT. The encoded protein is CASSHDLSNQPQHF.

By proportion, this clone is medium-sized. This chain uses TRBV6-8 with TRBJ1-1; 9 bases match TRBD1. The CDR3 contains 15 residues. Trimming removed 0 bases from V and 5 bases from J; junction bases left unmatched: 4. In germline, CDR1 is MNHGY, CDR2 SAAAGT. CDR3: CASSYSETGGTEAFF. DNA of the CDR3: TGTGCCAGCAGTTACTCGGAGACAGGGGGAACTGAAGCTTTCTTT.

This clone has a handful of counts. The chain carries TRBV6-8 and TRBJ2-7, with 9 positions matching TRBD1. CDR3 length: 13 amino acids. CDR1 and CDR2 (germline): MNHGY, SAAAGT. V lost 6 bases, J lost 6 bases, and 6 bases stayed unmatched. CDR3 in DNA: TGTGCCAGCAGCTCGGGACAGGGCTCCGAGCAGTACTTC. Residues: CASSSGQGSEQYF.

The CDR3 reads CASSQDLGQPQHF. CDR3 nucleotides: TGTGCCAGCAGCCAAGATCTCGGTCAGCCCCAGCATTTT. The chain employs TRBV14 and TRBJ1-5; no definite D call. Germline lookup yields CDR1 SGHDN and CDR2 FVKESK. Between the trimmed V and J ends, which lost 0 bases and 6 bases, there was a span of 6 bases. The CDR3 extends over 13 amino acids.

The chain couples TRBV5-1 to TRBJ2-3; 7 bases line up with TRBD2. Germline values: CDR1 SGHRS, CDR2 YFSETQ. V shed 2 bases, J shed 0 bases, and the junction held 3 bases outside the gene matches. CDR3 length equals 15 residues. This CDR3 is CASSLRGDSTDTQYF. In DNA, the CDR3 is TGCGCCAGCAGCTTACGGGGGGATAGCACAGATACGCAGTATTTT.

This clone was detected a few times. The V and J genes are TRBV6-8 and TRBJ1-2; 7 bases fit TRBD1. The CDR3 runs 15 residues. The germline CDR1 and CDR2 sequences are MNHGY and SAAAGT. V was pared by 5 bases and J by 8 bases, with 14 bases of the junction left unmatched. The CDR3 sequence is CASSVTSGTVLGYTF. The CDR3 coding sequence is TGTGCCAGCAGTGTGACCTCCGGGACAGTTCTCGGCTACACCTTC.

The chain combines TRBV29-1 with TRBJ1-1, with D perhaps matching TRBD1 (5 bases). The CDR3 is 16 amino acids. In germline, CDR1 is SQVTM, CDR2 ANQGSEA. V lost 2 bases and J 2 bases, leaving 18 bases between the germline ends. The CDR3 DNA follows: TGCAGCGTTGAAAATATGGGACTGCCAGTTAACACTGAAGCTTTCTTT. Encoded protein: CSVENMGLPVNTEAFF.